The sequence of this T cell receptor (beta chain) was determined in a study of T-cell memory formation after mild COVID-19. Turning to the study itself: TCR clusters largely stayed donor specific.

5'RACE with constant-segment primers built TCRalpha and TCRbeta cDNA libraries with UMIs. TCRdb fed the 5' RACE reads into MiXCR, producing one record per CDR3 protein. The profile shows around 49,000 distinct CDR3 sequences, 27% of them singletons. Broader study findings: Pre-infection memory carried some responding clones, suggesting that cross-reactive memory joined. The second-wave clones peaking on day 37 were not confirmed as SARS-CoV-2-specific.

Note on this clonotype: Its antigen remains unidentified.

Source material: PBMCs or a T cell subset sorted from them (not recorded which). This clonotype originated in a man between 18 and 29 years old who had mild COVID-19 (a few samples of this study predate the infection). Cell type and time point are not known.

This chain's CDR3 is CSALKSGANVLTF. The CDR3 DNA reads as TGCAGTGCCCTAAAATCTGGGGCCAACGTCCTGACTTTC. The J gene is TRBJ2-6, the V gene TRBV20-1; no firm D call. From germline, CDR1 is DFQATT and CDR2 SNEGSKA (reference sequence). This CDR3 is built from 13 residues. The V and J ends lost 6 bases and 1 base respectively, with 7 bases between them.